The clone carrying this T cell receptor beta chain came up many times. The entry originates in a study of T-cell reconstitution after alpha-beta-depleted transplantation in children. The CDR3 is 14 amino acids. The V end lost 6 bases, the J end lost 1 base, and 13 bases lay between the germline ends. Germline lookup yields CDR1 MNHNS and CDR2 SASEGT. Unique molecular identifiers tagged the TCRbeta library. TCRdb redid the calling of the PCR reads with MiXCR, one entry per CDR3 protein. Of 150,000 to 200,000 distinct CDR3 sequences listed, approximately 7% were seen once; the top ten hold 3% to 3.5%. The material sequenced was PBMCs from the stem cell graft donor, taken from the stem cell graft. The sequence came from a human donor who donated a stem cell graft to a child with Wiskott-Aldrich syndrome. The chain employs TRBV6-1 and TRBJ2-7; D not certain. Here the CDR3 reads CASSSSRVSYEQYF. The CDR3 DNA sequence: TGTGCCAGCAGCTCGTCCCGGGTATCCTACGAGCAGTACTTC.